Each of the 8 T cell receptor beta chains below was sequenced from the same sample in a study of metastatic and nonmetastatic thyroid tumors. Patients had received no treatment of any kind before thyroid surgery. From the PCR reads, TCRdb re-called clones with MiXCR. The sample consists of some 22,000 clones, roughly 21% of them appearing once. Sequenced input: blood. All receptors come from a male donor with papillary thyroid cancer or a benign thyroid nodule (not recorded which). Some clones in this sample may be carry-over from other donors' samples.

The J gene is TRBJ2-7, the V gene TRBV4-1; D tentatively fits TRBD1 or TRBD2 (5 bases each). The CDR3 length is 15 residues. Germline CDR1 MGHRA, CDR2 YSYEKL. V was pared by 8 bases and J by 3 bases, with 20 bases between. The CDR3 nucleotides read TGCGCCAGCGGACAAGCCAGGAGCAGCGGCTACGAGCAGTACTTC. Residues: CASGQARSSGYEQYF.

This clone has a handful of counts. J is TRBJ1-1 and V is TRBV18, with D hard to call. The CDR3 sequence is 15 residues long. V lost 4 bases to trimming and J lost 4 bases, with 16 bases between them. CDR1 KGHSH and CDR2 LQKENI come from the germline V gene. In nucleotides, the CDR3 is TGTGCCAGCTCACAATCTAATGGGGTTGGCACTGAAGCTTTCTTT. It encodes CASSQSNGVGTEAFF. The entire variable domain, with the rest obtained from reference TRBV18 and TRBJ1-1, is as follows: NAGVMQNPRHLVRRRGQEARLRCSPMKGHSHVYWYRQLPEEGLKFMVYLQKENIIDESGMPKERFSAEFPKEGPSILRIQQVVRGDSAAYFCASSQSNGVGTEAFFGQGTRLTVV.

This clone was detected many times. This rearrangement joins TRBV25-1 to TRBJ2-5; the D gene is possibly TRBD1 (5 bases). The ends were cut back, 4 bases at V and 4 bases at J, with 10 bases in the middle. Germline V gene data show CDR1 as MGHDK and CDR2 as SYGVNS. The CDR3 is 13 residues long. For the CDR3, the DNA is TGTGCCAGCAGTGTCAGGGCCGGAGAGACCCAGTACTTC. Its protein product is CASSVRAGETQYF.

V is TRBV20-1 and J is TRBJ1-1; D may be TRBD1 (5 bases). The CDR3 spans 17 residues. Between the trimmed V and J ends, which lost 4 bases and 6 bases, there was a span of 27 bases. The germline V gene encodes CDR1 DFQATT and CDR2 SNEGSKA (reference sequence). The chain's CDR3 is CSAMRPRGKFDNAEAFF. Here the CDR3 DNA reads TGCAGTGCTATGAGACCGCGGGGGAAATTTGATAACGCTGAAGCTTTCTTT.

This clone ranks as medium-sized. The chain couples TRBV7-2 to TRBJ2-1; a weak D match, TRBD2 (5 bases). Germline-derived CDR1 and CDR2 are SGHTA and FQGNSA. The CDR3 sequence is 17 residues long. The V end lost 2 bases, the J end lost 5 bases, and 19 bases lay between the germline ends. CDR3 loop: CASSLRSGGPNDNEQFF. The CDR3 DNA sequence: TGTGCCAGCAGCTTACGGAGCGGAGGACCTAACGACAATGAGCAGTTCTTC.

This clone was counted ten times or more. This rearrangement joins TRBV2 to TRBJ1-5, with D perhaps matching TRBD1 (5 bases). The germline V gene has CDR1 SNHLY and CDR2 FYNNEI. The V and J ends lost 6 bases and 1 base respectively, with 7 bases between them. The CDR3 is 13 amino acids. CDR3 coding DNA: TGTGCCAGCAGAGGGGAGAGCAATCAGCCCCAGCATTTT. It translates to CASRGESNQPQHF.

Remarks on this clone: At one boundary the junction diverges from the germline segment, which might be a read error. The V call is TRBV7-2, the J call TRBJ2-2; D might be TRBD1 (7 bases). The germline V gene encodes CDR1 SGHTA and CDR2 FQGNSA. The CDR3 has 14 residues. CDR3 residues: CASSDRETTGGLFF. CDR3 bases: TGTGCCAGCAGTGACAGGGAGACGACCGGGGGGCTGTTTTTT. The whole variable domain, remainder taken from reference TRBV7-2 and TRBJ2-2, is GAGVSQSPSNKVTEKGKDVELRCDPISGHTALYWYRQSLGQGLEFLIYFQGNSAPDKSGLPSDRFSAERTGGSVSTLTIQRTQQEDSAVYLCASSDRETTGGLFFGEGSRLTVL.

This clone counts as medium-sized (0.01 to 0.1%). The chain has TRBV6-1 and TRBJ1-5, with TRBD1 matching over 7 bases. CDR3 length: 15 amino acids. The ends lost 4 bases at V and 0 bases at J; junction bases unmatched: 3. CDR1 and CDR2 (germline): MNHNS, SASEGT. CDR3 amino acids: CASSGQGNSNQPQHF. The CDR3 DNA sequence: TGTGCCAGCAGTGGACAGGGCAATAGCAATCAGCCCCAGCATTTT.